This T cell receptor (beta chain) was identified during a study of tumor and adjacent non-tumor tissue in lung cancer. Whole-study context: The cohort had under 15 adenocarcinoma, a couple of squamous cell and 1 small cell patients. Regarding the study as a whole: Shorter survival was associated with higher TCR diversity in tumors. Significantly higher TCR diversity was found in tumor than normal lung. Normal lung showed higher cumulative top 100 clone frequency than tumor.

The V gene end was trimmed by 2 bases and the J gene end by 4 bases; junction bases not matched to a gene: 6. The CDR3 contains 16 residues. Germline V gene data show CDR1 as LGHNA and CDR2 as YNFKEQ. TCRbeta libraries were built with three rounds of nested PCR, modified from ARM-PCR. One entry per CDR3 protein results from TCRdb running MiXCR on the multiplex PCR reads. The sample has 120,000 or so distinct CDR3 sequences; 66% are singletons. RNA was extracted from bulk tissue without any cell sorting. In regard to this clonotype: Its specificity is unknown.

What was sequenced was lung tumor tissue. This rearrangement joins TRBV4-2 to TRBJ2-1, with 9 bases identical to TRBD2. The sequence was obtained from a man under 40 with non-small cell lung cancer. The CDR3 is CASSQLAGERYNEQFF. The CDR3 DNA is TGTGCCAGCAGCCAATTAGCGGGGGAGCGTTACAATGAGCAGTTCTTC.